These T cell receptor beta chains were read from a single sample in a study of blood T cell repertoires in COVID-19. Produced via immunoSEQ multiplex PCR; TCRdb's table is partial and in-frame only. This table holds tens of thousands of clones, roughly 83% found once. The sequenced sample consisted of peripheral blood. All receptors come from a human donor in a cohort sampled during active COVID-19. CDR3s include the opening cysteine and the closing phenylalanine or tryptophan. D genes are given only for firm matches. Size is stated for part of the rows, as once, few or many counts, or as a class when the clone is expanded.

TRBV11-2	TRBJ2-1	-	-	TGTGCCAGCAGCTTAGATCCCGCCCCGGATGAGCAGTTCTTC	CASSLDPAPDEQFF
TRBV10-3	TRBJ2-2	-	once	TGTGCCATCAGTGAGTCGCTAGGGCCGGGGGCCGGGGAGCTGTTTTTT	CAISESLGPGAGELFF
TRBV28	TRBJ1-5	TRBD1	-	TGTGCCAGCAGCGCCGGGACAGGGAATATTCAGCCCCAGCATTTT	CASSAGTGNIQPQHF
TRBV28	TRBJ2-1	-	-	TGTGCCAGCAGCCAGACTAGCAATGAGCAGTTCTTC	CASSQTSNEQFF
TRBV20-1	TRBJ1-1	TRBD1	-	TGCAGTGCTAGTCACAGGGGAGAGGGAATCACTGAAGCTTTCTTT	CSASHRGEGITEAFF
TRBV28	TRBJ1-4	TRBD1	-	TGTGCCAGCAGTTTAAGAGACAGGGCAACTAATGAAAAACTGTTTTTT	CASSLRDRATNEKLFF
TRBV5-1	TRBJ2-2	-	-	TGCGCCAGCAGCTTGTCCAGTTCCTCTGGGGAGCTGTTTTTT	CASSLSSSSGELFF
TRBV7-8	TRBJ2-5	-	-	TGTGCCAGCAGCCCATCGCGGACAGTTGAGACCCAGTACTTC	CASSPSRTVETQYF
TRBV19	TRBJ2-5	TRBD1	-	TGTGCCAGTGGGGACAGGGAAGGGGAGACCCAGTACTTC	CASGDREGETQYF
TRBV28	TRBJ2-5	TRBD2	-	TGTGCCAGCAGGGGACTACCCCTGGAGACCCAGTACTTC	CASRGLPLETQYF
TRBV7-3	TRBJ2-3	-	-	TGTGCCAGCAGCCCCCCTGGGGGGACTCCCACAGATACGCAGTATTTT	CASSPPGGTPTDTQYF
TRBV4-1	TRBJ2-5	-	-	TGCGCCAGCAGCCAAGGCGGGGCAAATACGGGAGAGACCCAGTACTTC	CASSQGGANTGETQYF